These T cell receptor beta chains were read from a single sample in a study of shared clonotypes between healthy human individuals. The assay was immunoSEQ multiplex PCR, and TCRdb's table has in-frame clones only and misses some. The sample carries some 1 million clones, 65% to 75% recorded once. The sample consisted of memory CD4+ T cells sorted from blood. The receptors here all came from a man younger than 35 in good health. Each CDR3 is given with its conserved first and last residue. The D gene is left open where the match is weak. Not all rows give a size; the values are once, few, many and, for expanded clones, a class.

D	J	V	size	CDR3	DNA
.	TRBJ1-1	TRBV18	.	CASSLSKNTEAFF	TGTGCCAGCTCACTTAGTAAGAACACTGAAGCTTTCTTT
TRBD1	TRBJ2-4	TRBV6-5	.	CASRRGTGDGIQYF	TGTGCCAGCAGACGTGGGACAGGGGATGGCATTCAGTACTTC
.	TRBJ2-1	TRBV9	.	CASSVGVVNEQFF	TGTGCCAGCAGCGTAGGCGTTGTGAATGAGCAGTTCTTC
.	TRBJ1-2	TRBV28	once	CASSFSTAVYGYTF	TGTGCCAGCAGTTTTTCGACTGCTGTCTATGGCTACACCTTC
.	TRBJ1-2	TRBV27	.	CASSKNRVDYGYTF	TGTGCCAGCAGTAAAAACAGGGTTGACTATGGCTACACCTTC
TRBD1	TRBJ2-2	TRBV2	.	CASSGDSRPNTGELFF	TGTGCCAGCAGCGGGGACAGCCGCCCGAACACCGGGGAGCTGTTTTTT
.	TRBJ2-2	TRBV5-4	.	CASSSPTGGTTGELFF	TGTGCCAGCAGCTCCCCCACCGGGGGCACCACCGGGGAGCTGTTTTTT
TRBD1	TRBJ2-4	TRBV28	.	CASSPGRGLTKNIQYF	TGTGCCAGCAGCCCAGGCAGGGGGCTGACCAAAAACATTCAGTACTTC
TRBD2	TRBJ2-2	TRBV19	.	CASSLSDGLAGGPITGELFF	TGTGCCAGTAGCCTCTCTGATGGACTAGCGGGAGGGCCCATCACCGGGGAGCTGTTTTTT
.	TRBJ2-1	TRBV18	.	CASSPRENNEQFF	TGTGCCAGCTCACCAAGAGAGAACAATGAGCAGTTCTTC
.	TRBJ2-3	TRBV7-7	.	CASSLGRGNADTQYF	TGTGCTAGCAGCTTAGGACGGGGTAACGCAGATACGCAGTATTTT
.	TRBJ2-3	TRBV5-1	.	CASSALGDTQYF	TGCGCCAGCAGCGCCTTAGGGGATACGCAGTATTTT
TRBD1	TRBJ2-1	TRBV4-3	few	CASSQDPPGQGVYNEQFF	TGCGCCAGCAGCCAAGATCCGCCGGGACAGGGAGTTTACAATGAGCAGTTCTTC
TRBD1	TRBJ2-3	TRBV27	.	CASSLGTGNGLTDTQYF	TGTGCCAGCAGTTTAGGGACAGGGAATGGGCTCACAGATACGCAGTATTTT
TRBD2	TRBJ2-1	TRBV30	.	CAWSAGLAGEQFF	TGTGCCTGGAGTGCGGGACTAGCGGGTGAGCAGTTCTTC
TRBD1	TRBJ2-7	TRBV5-1	.	CASSIEPGQGFYEQYF	TGCGCCAGCAGCATAGAACCGGGACAGGGTTTCTACGAGCAGTACTTC
TRBD2	TRBJ2-1	TRBV6-1	.	CASSDGLLAASYNEQFF	TGTGCCAGCAGTGACGGTTTACTAGCGGCTTCCTACAATGAGCAGTTCTTC
TRBD1	TRBJ2-7	TRBV19	.	CASSFPPTGTGSSEQYF	TGTGCCAGTAGTTTCCCCCCAACCGGGACAGGGAGTAGCGAGCAGTACTTC
TRBD1	TRBJ2-5	TRBV19	.	CASSPSTGTGGKETQYF	TGTGCCAGTAGTCCAAGTACCGGGACAGGGGGTAAAGAGACCCAGTACTTC
.	TRBJ2-1	TRBV30	.	CAWSLDVEQFF	TGTGCCTGGTCACTAGACGTAGAGCAGTTCTTC
.	TRBJ2-7	TRBV29-1	few	CSVRLLAGVSEQYF	TGCAGCGTTCGCCTCCTAGCTGGGGTTTCCGAGCAGTACTTC
.	TRBJ2-1	TRBV7-2	.	CASSSRAELYYNEQFF	TGTGCCAGCAGCTCGAGAGCGGAGCTTTACTACAATGAGCAGTTCTTC
.	TRBJ1-6	TRBV21-1	.	CASCSFGQGRNSPLHF	TGTGCCAGCTGCTCCTTTGGGCAGGGTAGGAATTCACCCCTCCACTTT
.	TRBJ2-1	TRBV5-6	.	CASSLSGGNEQFF	TGTGCCAGCAGCTTATCCGGGGGCAATGAGCAGTTCTTC
TRBD1	TRBJ1-1	TRBV27	.	CASSSGQAMNTEAFF	TGTGCCAGCAGTTCCGGACAGGCGATGAACACTGAAGCTTTCTTT
.	TRBJ2-7	TRBV28	.	CASSLFSSSYEQYF	TGTGCCAGCAGTTTATTTTCGAGCTCCTACGAGCAGTACTTC
.	TRBJ1-5	TRBV28	.	CATQFGGGSNQPQHF	TGTGCCACCCAGTTTGGGGGAGGAAGCAATCAGCCCCAGCATTTT
TRBD1	TRBJ2-2	TRBV10-3	once	CAISGPGQGSGELFF	TGTGCCATCAGTGGACCGGGACAGGGATCCGGGGAGCTGTTTTTT
.	TRBJ2-3	TRBV5-8	.	CASSLRQSTDTQYF	TGTGCCAGCAGCTTGCGCCAGAGCACAGATACGCAGTATTTT
.	TRBJ2-5	TRBV21-1	.	CASSKLGVGETQYF	TGTGCCAGCAGCAAACTGGGGGTAGGCGAGACCCAGTACTTC
TRBD1	TRBJ2-7	TRBV6-6	.	CASSYSAGQGSEQYF	TGTGCCAGCAGTTACTCGGCGGGACAGGGATCCGAGCAGTACTTC
.	TRBJ1-5	TRBV27	.	CASSLSAGYNQPQHF	TGTGCCAGCAGTTTATCGGCAGGGTACAATCAGCCCCAGCATTTT
TRBD1	TRBJ2-5	TRBV27	.	CASSLKGAWETQYF	TGTGCCAGCAGTTTAAAGGGGGCGTGGGAGACCCAGTACTTC
.	TRBJ1-1	TRBV10-2	.	CASSRAKNTEAFF	TGCGCCAGCTCTAGGGCTAAGAACACTGAAGCTTTCTTT
.	TRBJ2-3	TRBV10-3	.	CAISESWGTTDTQYF	TGTGCCATCAGTGAGTCTTGGGGGACCACAGATACGCAGTATTTT
TRBD1	TRBJ1-2	TRBV6-6	.	CASSYGYTGEYGYTF	TGTGCCAGCAGTTACGGGTATACAGGGGAATATGGCTACACCTTC
.	TRBJ2-3	TRBV5-1	.	CASSLVRGSTDTQYF	TGCGCCAGCAGCTTGGTGCGGGGATCAACAGATACGCAGTATTTT
.	TRBJ1-2	TRBV11-2	few	CASSLDFGIYGYTF	TGTGCCAGCAGCTTAGACTTCGGGATTTATGGCTACACCTTC
TRBD1	TRBJ2-5	TRBV11-2	once	CASSTSQGSLVQYF	TGTGCCAGCAGCACCTCACAGGGGTCGTTGGTCCAGTACTTC
.	TRBJ1-1	TRBV30	few	CAWSKGHSLNTEAFF	TGTGCCTGGAGTAAGGGGCATTCCCTGAACACTGAAGCTTTCTTT
.	TRBJ1-1	TRBV5-1	.	CASSSLVGNTEAFF	TGCGCCAGCAGCTCCCTGGTGGGGAACACTGAAGCTTTCTTT